The 30 T cell receptor beta chains below come from one sample, sequenced in a study of neurological immune-mediated disorders. TCRdb passed the 5' RACE reads through MiXCR, listing each CDR3 protein once. Of about 9,200 distinct CDR3 sequences detected, under 25% appear once; the ten largest clones hold approximately 50%. Material: CD8+ T cells from blood. The receptors were gathered from a woman in her sixties or seventies with HTLV-1-associated myelopathy (HAM/TSP).

The J gene is TRBJ1-2, the V gene TRBV20-1, with D possibly matching TRBD1 (5 bases). The CDR3 sequence is 11 residues long. Trimming pared 5 bases from V and 7 bases from J, leaving 11 bases between. The V gene's germline CDR1 is DFQATT and CDR2 SNEGSKA (reference sequence). CDR3 residues: CSAGLGGGYTF. Here the CDR3 DNA reads TGCAGTGCTGGCCTCGGGGGTGGCTACACCTTC.

Many counts were recorded for this clonotype. This clone may be a read error of a much larger clone one base away. The chain employs TRBV6-1 and TRBJ2-1; TRBD1 matches at 8 bases. V gave up 11 bases and J gave up 4 bases; unmatched junction bases: 4. Germline assignment: CDR1 MNHNS and CDR2 SASEGT. This CDR3 is 12 amino acids long. CDR3 in amino acids: CAARDRYNEQFF. The DNA of the CDR3 is TGTGCCGCCCGGGACAGGTACAATGAGCAGTTCTTC.

This clonotype was counted ten times or more. This chain joins TRBV7-8 and TRBJ2-7, with D perhaps TRBD1 (5 bases). CDR1 and CDR2 from the germline V gene are SGHVS and FQNEAQ. CDR3 length: 11 amino acids. Trimming pared 5 bases from V and 7 bases from J, leaving 9 bases between. In nucleotides, the CDR3 is TGTGCCAGCAGCCGAGACAGAGAGCAGTACTTC. Protein: CASSRDREQYF.

This clonotype was detected many times. This chain connects TRBV2 to TRBJ1-5, with D possibly matching TRBD1 (6 bases). V gave up 8 bases and J gave up 5 bases, with 16 bases separating them. This CDR3 contains 14 residues. CDR1 and CDR2 from the germline V gene are SNHLY and FYNNEI. CDR3 sequence: CASSPGTPYQPQHF. The CDR3 DNA reads TGTGCCAGCTCTCCCGGGACACCTTATCAGCCCCAGCATTTT.

This clonotype came up many times. This sequence joins TRBV19 and TRBJ1-3; D uncertain. The V and J ends lost 8 bases and 4 bases respectively, with 9 bases between them. CDR3 length equals 12 residues. Per the germline V gene, CDR1 is LNHDA and CDR2 is SQIVND (reference sequence). CDR3 sequence (DNA): TGTGCCAGTCGCGGGTACGGAAACACCATATATTTT. Its protein is CASRGYGNTIYF.

This clonotype was seen ten or more times. The genes are TRBV5-1 and TRBJ2-1; possible D gene TRBD2, 6 bases. Germline CDR1 SGHRS, CDR2 YFSETQ. The CDR3 length is 11 residues. With 3 bases removed from V and 10 bases from J, the gap between germline ends came to 8 bases. CDR3 nucleotides: TGCGCCAGCAGCTCCACTAGCGAGCAGTTCTTC. Amino acids: CASSSTSEQFF.

The table lists this clonotype with many counts. This chain connects TRBV7-2 to TRBJ2-1; the D call may be TRBD1 or TRBD2 (6 bases each). Trimming took off 1 base at V and 0 bases at J, with 16 bases between the two ends. This CDR3 contains 18 residues. CDR1 and CDR2 from the germline V gene are SGHTA and FQGNSA. The CDR3, as DNA: TGTGCCAGCAGCTTAGGAGGCTTGGGGGGCCTCTCCTACAATGAGCAGTTCTTC. Its translation: CASSLGGLGGLSYNEQFF.

This clonotype was found many times. CDR3 sequence: CSVDSGSSYNEQFF. The DNA for the CDR3 is TGCAGCGTTGACTCAGGGTCCAGCTACAATGAGCAGTTCTTC. This chain uses TRBV29-1 with TRBJ2-1; tentatively, D is TRBD1 (5 bases). Between the trimmed V and J ends, which lost 3 bases and 3 bases, there was a span of 12 bases. The germline CDR1 and CDR2 sequences are SQVTM and ANQGSEA. The CDR3 is 14 amino acids.

This clonotype ranks as medium-sized. This chain connects TRBV12-3 or TRBV12-4 to TRBJ2-3; the D is unclear. The germline V and J ends were trimmed by 0 bases and 3 bases, with 7 bases remaining between them. This CDR3 comprises 14 residues. This CDR3 is CASSLAGYTDTQYF. CDR3 sequence (DNA): TGTGCCAGCAGTTTAGCGGGGTATACAGATACGCAGTATTTT.

Ten or more counts support this clonotype. The V call is TRBV3-1, the J call TRBJ2-5; 10 bases line up with TRBD2. Germline V gives CDR1 LGHDT, CDR2 YNNKEL (reference sequence). The CDR3 has 16 amino acids. V lost 0 bases and J lost 6; bases outside the gene matches: 7. The CDR3 region is CASSQDLAGVFQTQYF. CDR3 DNA: TGTGCCAGCAGCCAAGATCTAGCGGGGGTCTTTCAGACCCAGTACTTC.

This clonotype appeared many times. The chain is built from TRBV7-9 and TRBJ2-1, with 7 bases that match TRBD1. The CDR3 contains 15 residues. The J segment lost 4 bases and the V segment lost 4 bases, leaving 7 bases of the junction unmatched. CDR1 SEHNR and CDR2 FQNEAQ come from the germline V gene (reference sequence). In DNA form, the CDR3 reads TGTGCCAGCAGCTATACCGGGACAGTTTACAATGAGCAGTTCTTC. This translates into CASSYTGTVYNEQFF.

The sample holds many counts of this clonotype. The chain has TRBV5-1 and TRBJ1-1; a possible D gene is TRBD1 (5 bases). Between the trimmed V and J ends, which lost 0 bases and 9 bases, there was a span of 9 bases. The germline V gene encodes CDR1 SGHRS and CDR2 YFSETQ. The CDR3 length is 12 residues. The CDR3 DNA follows: TGCGCCAGCAGCTTGGGTACAGGACAAGCTTTCTTT. Translation: CASSLGTGQAFF.

This clonotype was seen many times. The gene calls are TRBV20-1 and TRBJ2-3; perhaps D is TRBD1 or TRBD2 (5 bases each). The CDR3 contains 18 residues. V shed 4 bases and J shed 2 bases, with 25 bases lying between them. Germline loops: CDR1 DFQATT, CDR2 SNEGSKA (reference sequence). The CDR3, as DNA: TGCAGTGCTATGGATTCCCAGAGGGGCTACTCAGCCACAGATACGCAGTATTTT. It specifies CSAMDSQRGYSATDTQYF.

The sample holds many counts of this clonotype. The chain recombines TRBV4-1 with TRBJ1-5, with a possible D match to TRBD1 (6 bases). The CDR3 consists of 14 residues. Germline CDR1 MGHRA, CDR2 YSYEKL. Deletions cut 3 bases from V and 6 bases from J, with 12 bases between. CDR3 protein: CASSQRGGLQPQHF. The CDR3 region has the DNA TGCGCCAGCAGCCAGCGCGGGGGGCTTCAGCCCCAGCATTTT.

In its sample, this clonotype was seen many times. The chain is built from TRBV15 and TRBJ2-3; unclear D gene. V lost 0 bases to trimming and J lost 0 bases, with 7 bases between them. CDR1 and CDR2 (germline): LNHNV, YYDKDF (reference sequence). The CDR3 contains 15 residues. The CDR3 nucleotides read TGTGCCACCAGCAGAGAACCCGCTAGCACAGATACGCAGTATTTT. This sequence encodes CATSREPASTDTQYF.

Sample share makes this clonotype medium-sized. The rearrangement joins TRBV9 to TRBJ1-1; TRBD1 aligns across 7 bases. V lost 3 bases and J lost 2; bases outside the gene matches: 7. Germline V gene sequence: CDR1 SGDLS, CDR2 YYNGEE. CDR3 length: 15 amino acids. This CDR3 reads CASSAYGTVNTEAFF. The CDR3 DNA reads TGTGCCAGCAGCGCTTACGGGACAGTTAACACTGAAGCTTTCTTT.

The rearrangement links TRBV9 to TRBJ2-3, with TRBD2 matching over 16 bases. CDR1 and CDR2 (germline): SGDLS, YYNGEE. V dropped 1 base and J dropped 7; count of bases not matched to a gene: 21. The CDR3 spans 22 residues. CDR3 amino acids: CASSVPFRGTSGGVDRPYTQYF. CDR3 nucleotides: TGTGCCAGCAGCGTACCCTTTCGCGGGACTAGCGGGGGGGTTGATCGGCCGTATACGCAGTATTTT.

This clonotype occurred many times. The chain joins TRBV27 to TRBJ2-5; 8 nucleotides agree with TRBD1. The germline CDR1 and CDR2 sequences are MNHEY and SMNVEV (reference sequence). CDR3 length: 15 amino acids. The junction had 8 bases not matched to a gene; V was cut back by 5 bases and J by 3 bases. CDR3 residues: CASSHLDRGKETQYF. The DNA of the CDR3 is TGTGCCAGCAGTCACCTAGACAGGGGAAAAGAGACCCAGTACTTC.

The sample holds many counts of this clonotype. J is TRBJ2-1 and V is TRBV3-1; D is uncertain. The CDR3 sequence is 17 residues long. The germline V gene has CDR1 LGHDT and CDR2 YNNKEL (reference sequence). Trimming removed 0 bases at V and 1 base at J, with 13 bases between. The CDR3 DNA sequence: TGTGCCAGCAGCCAAGATCCCCCGCACGCGTCCTACAATGAGCAGTTCTTC. Translating gives CASSQDPPHASYNEQFF.

This clonotype appeared many times. The V gene is TRBV7-8, the J gene TRBJ2-1; possible D gene TRBD2, 6 bases. CDR1 is SGHVS and CDR2 is FQNEAQ in the germline V gene. V shed 6 bases and J shed 2 bases, with 17 bases lying between them. The CDR3 runs to 16 residues. This chain's CDR3 is CASRSRPGLPYNEQFF. CDR3 sequence (DNA): TGTGCCAGCAGGTCGCGGCCGGGACTCCCCTACAATGAGCAGTTCTTC.

This rearrangement joins TRBV10-2 to TRBJ2-7; D gene ambiguous. Trimming took 3 bases from V and 0 from J, leaving 9 bases between them. The CDR3 has 14 residues. The germline V gene has CDR1 WSHSY and CDR2 SAAADI. CDR3 region: CASSDTGLSYEQYF. The CDR3 DNA sequence: TGCGCCAGCAGTGATACGGGCCTCTCCTACGAGCAGTACTTC.

This clonotype was counted at least ten times. V usage is TRBV6-6 and J usage is TRBJ2-7, with D possibly being TRBD1 (6 bases). The germline V and J ends were trimmed by 7 bases and 4 bases, with 8 bases remaining between them. CDR1 is MNHNY and CDR2 is SVGAGI in the germline V gene (reference sequence). The length of the CDR3 is 11 residues. The CDR3 sequence is CASKTGYEQYF. The CDR3 region has the DNA TGTGCCAGCAAGACAGGATACGAGCAGTACTTC.

The rearrangement uses TRBV20-1 and TRBJ2-1; TRBD1 matches at 7 bases. Germline CDR1 is DFQATT and CDR2 is SNEGSKA (reference sequence). The CDR3 is 13 amino acids. The V gene end was trimmed by 6 bases and the J gene end by 6 bases; junction bases not matched to a gene: 8. The CDR3 region has the DNA TGCAGTGCGACAGAGGGGGCGGCCAATGAGCAGTTCTTC. Its protein is CSATEGAANEQFF.

This chain uses TRBV5-5 with TRBJ1-3; no clear D. V shed 0 bases and J shed 5 bases, with 12 bases lying between them. This CDR3 spans 15 amino acids. Germline CDR1 and CDR2: SGHKS and YYEKEE (reference sequence). The CDR3 DNA is TGTGCCAGCAGCTTGGGGCTCCCTGGAAGAAACACCATATATTTT. The encoded protein is CASSLGLPGRNTIYF.

This clonotype was observed many times. The chain joins TRBV19 to TRBJ1-5; TRBD1 aligns across 7 bases. The CDR3 loop spans 16 amino acids. J was trimmed by 4 bases and V by 6 bases; bases with no gene match: 12. Germline V gene data show CDR1 as LNHDA and CDR2 as SQIVND (reference sequence). The CDR3 region has the DNA TGTGCCAGTAGGGTCGAAGGGGGCGCGGGTAATCAGCCCCAGCATTTT. Translation gives CASRVEGGAGNQPQHF. Full variable domain (remainder filled in from reference TRBV19 and TRBJ1-5): DGGITQSPKYLFRKEGQNVTLSCEQNLNHDAMYWYRQDPGQGLRLIYYSQIVNDFQKGDIAEGYSVSREKKESFPLTVTSAQKNPTAFYLCASRVEGGAGNQPQHFGDGTRLSIL.

By share, this clonotype ranks as medium-sized (0.01 to 0.1%). The rearrangement joins TRBV4-1 to TRBJ1-2; TRBD1 agrees at 12 bases. The CDR3 runs 17 residues. Germline CDR1 reads MGHRA; CDR2 reads YSYEKL. Unmatched junction bases numbered 6, after V lost 0 bases and J lost 4 bases. CDR3 residues: CASSQDRDRGPGYGYTF. As DNA, the CDR3 is TGCGCCAGCAGCCAAGATAGGGACAGGGGGCCTGGCTATGGCTACACCTTC.

This clonotype occurred many times. The V and J genes are TRBV7-2 and TRBJ2-4, with TRBD1 matching 10 bases. CDR3 length equals 15 residues. The germline V gene has CDR1 SGHTA and CDR2 FQGNSA. V gave up 4 bases and J gave up 6 bases; unmatched junction bases: 6. CDR3 protein: CASSSSGTGANIQYF. Written as DNA, the CDR3 is TGTGCCAGCAGCTCCTCCGGGACAGGGGCAAACATTCAGTACTTC.

The rearrangement joins TRBV5-1 to TRBJ1-3; tentatively, D is TRBD1 (5 bases). Per the germline V gene, CDR1 is SGHRS and CDR2 is YFSETQ. Between the trimmed V and J ends, which lost 0 bases and 4 bases, there was a span of 8 bases. This CDR3 spans 14 amino acids. The DNA for the CDR3 is TGCGCCAGCAGCTTGGGGACACGGGGAAACACCATATATTTT. As protein: CASSLGTRGNTIYF.

This clonotype was recorded at least ten times. The rearrangement joins TRBV5-1 to TRBJ2-1; no reliable D call. Germline lookup yields CDR1 SGHRS and CDR2 YFSETQ. V shed 0 bases and J shed 0 bases, with 10 bases lying between them. CDR3 length: 16 residues. CDR3 in DNA: TGCGCCAGCAGCTTGGGGTTGGTAAACTCCTACAATGAGCAGTTCTTC. Residues: CASSLGLVNSYNEQFF.

This clonotype has ten or more counts. The CDR3 region is CASSLNGGRNQPQHF. The CDR3 coding sequence is TGCGCCAGCAGCTTGAACGGGGGCCGGAATCAGCCCCAGCATTTT. This chain uses TRBV5-1 with TRBJ1-5, with a tentative D call TRBD1 (6 bases). The CDR3 runs 15 residues. The germline gives CDR1 SGHRS, CDR2 YFSETQ. Trimming removed 1 base from V and 4 bases from J, with 12 bases in between.